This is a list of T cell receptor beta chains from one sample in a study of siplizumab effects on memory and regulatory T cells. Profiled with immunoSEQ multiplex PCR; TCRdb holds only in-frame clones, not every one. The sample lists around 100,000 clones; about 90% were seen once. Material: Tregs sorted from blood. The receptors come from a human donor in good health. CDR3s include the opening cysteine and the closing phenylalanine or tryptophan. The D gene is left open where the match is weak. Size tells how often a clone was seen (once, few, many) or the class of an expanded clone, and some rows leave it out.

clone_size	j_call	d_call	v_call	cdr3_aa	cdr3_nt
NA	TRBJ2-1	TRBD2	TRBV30	CAWNILAGGPAEQFF	TGTGCCTGGAATATCTTAGCGGGAGGGCCTGCTGAGCAGTTCTTC
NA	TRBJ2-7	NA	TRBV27	CASSFGRPSSYEQYF	TGTGCCAGCAGTTTCGGCCGCCCCAGCTCCTACGAGCAGTACTTC
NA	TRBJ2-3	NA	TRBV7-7	CASSPSGADTQYF	TGTGCTAGCAGCCCCTCCGGGGCAGATACGCAGTATTTT
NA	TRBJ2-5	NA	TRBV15	CATSRDVGAFETQYF	TGTGCCACCAGCAGAGATGTGGGGGCCTTTGAGACCCAGTACTTC
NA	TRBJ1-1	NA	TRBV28	CASSRGGGYTEAFF	TGTGCCAGCAGCCGAGGAGGGGGGTACACTGAAGCTTTCTTT
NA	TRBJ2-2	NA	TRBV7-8	CASSPRVDFTGELFF	TGTGCCAGCAGCCCACGAGTCGATTTCACCGGGGAGCTGTTTTTT
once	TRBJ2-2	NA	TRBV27	CASSFWTGELFF	TGTGCCAGCAGTTTCTGGACCGGGGAGCTGTTTTTT
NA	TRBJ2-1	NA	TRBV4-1	CASSQDRRLAYNERFF	TGCGCCAGCAGCCAAGATCGGAGACTCGCTTACAATGAGCGGTTCTTC
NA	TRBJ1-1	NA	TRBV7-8	CASSLVTGTEAFF	TGTGCCAGCAGCTTAGTGACGGGCACTGAAGCTTTCTTT
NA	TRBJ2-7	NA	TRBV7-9	CASSLEGGQSYEQYF	TGTGCCAGCAGCTTAGAGGGCGGGCAGAGCTACGAGCAGTACTTC
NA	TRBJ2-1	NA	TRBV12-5	CASALLESEQFF	TGTGCTAGTGCCCTTCTTGAGAGCGAGCAGTTCTTC
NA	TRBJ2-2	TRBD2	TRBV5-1	CASSLTSGRTGELFF	TGCGCCAGCAGCTTAACTAGCGGGAGGACCGGGGAGCTGTTTTTT
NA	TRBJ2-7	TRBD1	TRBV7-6	CASSPGTASAYEQYF	TGTGCCAGCAGCCCAGGGACAGCCTCAGCCTACGAGCAGTACTTC
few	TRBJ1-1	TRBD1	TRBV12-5	CASGYRGFNTEAFF	TGTGCTAGTGGGTACAGGGGATTTAACACTGAAGCTTTCTTT
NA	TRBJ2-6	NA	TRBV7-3	CASSLSPGANVLTF	TGTGCCAGCAGCTTAAGTCCAGGGGCCAACGTCCTGACTTTC
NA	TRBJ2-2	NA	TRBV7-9	CASSTLTGELFF	TGTGCCAGCAGCACCCTCACCGGGGAGCTGTTTTTT
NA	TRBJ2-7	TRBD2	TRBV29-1	CSVTSGSYEQYF	TGCAGCGTGACTAGCGGCTCCTACGAGCAGTACTTC
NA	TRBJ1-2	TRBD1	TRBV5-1	CASSWAPGTGSSYTF	TGCGCCAGCAGCTGGGCCCCTGGGACAGGGTCGAGCTACACCTTC
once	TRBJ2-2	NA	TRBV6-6	CASSYGGNRAGELFF	TGTGCCAGCAGTTACGGTGGTAATAGGGCCGGGGAGCTGTTTTTT
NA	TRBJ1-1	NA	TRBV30	CAWGGQPNTEAFF	TGTGCCTGGGGGGGGCAGCCGAACACTGAAGCTTTCTTT
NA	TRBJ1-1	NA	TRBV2	CASSLRWEAFF	TGTGCCAGCAGTCTTAGGTGGGAAGCTTTCTTT
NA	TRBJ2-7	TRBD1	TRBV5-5	CASSLQGNSYEQYF	TGTGCCAGCAGCTTACAGGGGAACTCCTACGAGCAGTACTTC
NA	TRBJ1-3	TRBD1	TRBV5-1	CASRDNRGGNTIYF	TGCGCCAGCAGGGATAACAGGGGAGGAAACACCATATATTTT
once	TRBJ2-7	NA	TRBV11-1	CASSSEIARVGSYEQYF	TGTGCCAGCAGCTCCGAAATCGCCAGGGTAGGATCCTACGAGCAGTACTTC
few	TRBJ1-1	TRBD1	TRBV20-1	CSGTDNTEAFF	TGCAGCGGGACAGACAACACTGAAGCTTTCTTT
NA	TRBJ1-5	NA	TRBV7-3	CASSLLAGDQPQHF	TGTGCCAGCAGCTTACTAGCAGGGGATCAGCCCCAGCATTTT
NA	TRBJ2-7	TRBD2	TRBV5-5	CASSPLAGGYSYEQYF	TGTGCCAGCAGCCCCCTAGCGGGAGGATACTCCTACGAGCAGTACTTC
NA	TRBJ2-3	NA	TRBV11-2	CASSLSRTDTQYF	TGTGCCAGCAGCTTATCTCGCACAGATACGCAGTATTTT
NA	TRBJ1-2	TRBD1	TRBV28	CASLGTGVSGGYTF	TGTGCCAGCCTCGGGACAGGAGTAAGCGGTGGCTACACCTTC
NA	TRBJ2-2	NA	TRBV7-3	CASSLMAGANTGELFF	TGTGCCAGCAGCTTAATGGCAGGGGCTAACACCGGGGAGCTGTTTTTT
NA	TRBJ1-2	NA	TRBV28	CASPSWEGNGYTF	TGTGCCAGCCCCTCCTGGGAGGGGAACGGCTACACCTTC
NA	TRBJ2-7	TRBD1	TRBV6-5	CASRRGTGAFEQYF	TGTGCCAGCAGACGCGGGACAGGGGCGTTTGAACAGTACTTC
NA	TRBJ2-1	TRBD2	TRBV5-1	CASSPGTSSYNEQFF	TGCGCCAGCAGCCCTGGGACTAGCTCCTACAATGAGCAGTTCTTC
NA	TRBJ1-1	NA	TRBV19	CASRGLGQGFRNTEAFF	TGTGCCAGTAGGGGGTTGGGGCAAGGTTTTCGGAACACTGAAGCTTTCTTT
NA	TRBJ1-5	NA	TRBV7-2	CASSLFDNQPQHF	TGTGCCAGCAGCTTATTTGACAATCAGCCCCAGCATTTT
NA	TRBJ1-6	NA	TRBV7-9	CASSPGIIVNSPLHF	TGTGCCAGCAGTCCCGGGATTATAGTTAATTCACCCCTCCACTTT
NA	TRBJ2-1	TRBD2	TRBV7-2	CASSLIGLAGNEQFF	TGTGCCAGCAGCTTAATAGGACTAGCGGGGAATGAGCAGTTCTTC
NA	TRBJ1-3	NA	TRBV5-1	CASSLGDSGNTIYF	TGCGCCAGCAGCTTGGGGGACTCTGGAAACACCATATATTTT
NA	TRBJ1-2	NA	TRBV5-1	CASRVRDGGYGYTF	TGCGCCAGCAGAGTCCGGGACGGTGGTTATGGCTACACCTTC
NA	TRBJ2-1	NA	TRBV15	CATSRVPSLEFF	TGTGCCACCAGCAGAGTCCCTTCTTTGGAGTTCTTC
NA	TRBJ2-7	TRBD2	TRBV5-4	CASSFGGGHSYEQYF	TGTGCCAGCAGCTTCGGGGGGGGGCACTCCTACGAGCAGTACTTC
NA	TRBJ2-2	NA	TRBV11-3	CASSSAQYTGELFF	TGTGCCAGCAGCTCGGCTCAGTACACCGGGGAGCTGTTTTTT
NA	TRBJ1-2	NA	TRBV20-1	CSAMGGYTF	TGCAGTGCCATGGGTGGCTACACCTTC
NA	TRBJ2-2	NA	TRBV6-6	CASSLSLGTGELFF	TGTGCCAGCAGTCTTTCCCTCGGGACCGGGGAGCTGTTTTTT
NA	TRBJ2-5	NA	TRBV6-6	CASSWDFGETQYF	TGTGCCAGCAGCTGGGACTTCGGGGAGACCCAGTACTTC
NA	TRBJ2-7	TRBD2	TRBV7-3	CASSSTSGTYEQYF	TGTGCCAGCAGCTCGACTAGCGGGACTTACGAGCAGTACTTC
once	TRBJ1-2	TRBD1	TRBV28	CASSSTYPRDSEYGYTF	TGTGCCAGCAGTTCAACCTACCCCCGGGACAGCGAATATGGCTACACCTTC